This entry lists 30 T cell receptor beta chains sequenced from one sample in a study of PD-1 blockade in classical Hodgkin lymphoma. Assay: immunoSEQ multiplex PCR; the TCRdb copy retains only in-frame clones and omits some. The sample includes about 8,500 clones, about 80% of them seen just once. Each patient experienced a relapse that followed autologous stem cell transplantation, and brentuximab vedotin exposure varied. Thawed PBMCs were the source of CD4+ T cells, purified by magnetic negative selection. Material: CD4+ T cells from blood, obtained at baseline. Source of these receptors: a human donor with classical Hodgkin lymphoma.

V usage is TRBV2 and J usage is TRBJ1-5; 8 bases line up with TRBD1. Germline CDR1 reads SNHLY; CDR2 reads FYNNEI. This CDR3 comprises 15 residues. With 6 bases clipped from V and 3 bases from J, the junction kept 7 bases outside the gene matches. The CDR3 DNA is TGTGCCAGCAGGTTCCAGGGGGCGAACAATCAGCCCCAGCATTTT. It encodes CASRFQGANNQPQHF.

The genes are TRBV5-4 and TRBJ1-1; D is undetermined. The CDR3 sequence is 14 residues long. V gave up 4 bases and J gave up 5 bases, with 15 bases separating them. CDR1 is SGHNT and CDR2 is YYREEE in the germline V gene (reference sequence). CDR3: CASSPLGVSTEAFF. In DNA form, the CDR3 reads TGTGCCAGCAGCCCCCTGGGAGTTTCAACTGAAGCTTTCTTT.

V usage is TRBV14 and J usage is TRBJ2-2; D gene unclear. The CDR3 spans 16 residues. The ends were cut back, 1 base at V and 2 bases at J, with 11 bases in the middle. The germline V gene encodes CDR1 SGHDN and CDR2 FVKESK. The CDR3 spells CASSQGLQLNTGELFF. The CDR3 region has the DNA TGTGCCAGCAGCCAAGGTCTCCAGTTAAACACCGGGGAGCTGTTTTTT.

CDR3 loop: CASSRAHTGELFF. CDR3 nucleotide sequence: TGTGCCAGCAGTAGGGCCCACACCGGGGAGCTGTTTTTT. The J gene is TRBJ2-2, the V gene TRBV6-5; D not resolved. CDR1 and CDR2 from the germline V gene are MNHEY and SVGAGI. The CDR3 is made up of 13 amino acids. Trimming cost V 5 bases and J 3 bases, with 7 bases left between them.

The chain recombines TRBV18 with TRBJ2-1; 7 nucleotides agree with TRBD2. Germline lookup yields CDR1 KGHSH and CDR2 LQKENI. CDR3 length: 15 residues. Trimming removed 3 bases from V and 3 bases from J; junction bases left unmatched: 5. CDR3 residues: CASSPTGTNYNEQFF. The CDR3 DNA sequence: TGTGCCAGCTCACCTACCGGGACTAACTACAATGAGCAGTTCTTC. Supplemented by reference TRBV18 and TRBJ2-1, the full variable domain reads NAGVMQNPRHLVRRRGQEARLRCSPMKGHSHVYWYRQLPEEGLKFMVYLQKENIIDESGMPKERFSAEFPKEGPSILRIQQVVRGDSAAYFCASSPTGTNYNEQFFGPGTRLTVL.

The CDR3 DNA follows: TGTGCCAGCAGCCCCGGGACACCCTACAATGAGCAGTTCTTC. Its translation is CASSPGTPYNEQFF. The gene calls are TRBV6-5 and TRBJ2-1; possibly TRBD1 for D (6 bases). Trimming shortened V by 6 bases and J by 2 bases, and 11 bases separated the two germline ends. The CDR3 totals 14 residues. Germline CDR1 reads MNHEY; CDR2 reads SVGAGI.

The chain links TRBV13 to TRBJ2-1; the D is unclear. This CDR3 has 14 amino acids. Germline V gives CDR1 PRHDT, CDR2 FYEKMQ (reference sequence). Trimming shortened V by 4 bases and J by 3 bases, and 10 bases separated the two germline ends. CDR3 sequence: CASSSAPIYNEQFF. For the CDR3, the DNA is TGTGCCAGCAGCTCCGCCCCCATCTACAATGAGCAGTTCTTC. The full variable domain, its missing parts supplied by reference TRBV13 and TRBJ2-1, is AAGVIQSPRHLIKEKRETATLKCYPIPRHDTVYWYQQGPGQDPQFLISFYEKMQSDKGSIPDRFSAQQFSDYHSELNMSSLELGDSALYFCASSSAPIYNEQFFGPGTRLTVL.

On this clone: Other DNA sequences in this sample translate to the same CDR3. The chain links TRBV5-1 to TRBJ2-5; D unclear. This CDR3 is 12 amino acids long. V lost 0 bases, J lost 4 bases, and 4 bases lay in between. Germline lookup yields CDR1 SGHRS and CDR2 YFSETQ. CDR3 amino acids: CASSLVGETQYF. The CDR3, as DNA: TGCGCCAGCAGCTTGGTCGGAGAGACCCAGTACTTC.

The gene calls are TRBV28 and TRBJ2-7; 9 bases align to TRBD1. J lost 4 bases, V lost 6 bases, and 10 bases had no gene match. From germline, CDR1 is MDHEN and CDR2 SYDVKM. The CDR3 contains 15 residues. The CDR3 spells CASSSLTGGNYEQYF. The CDR3, as DNA: TGTGCCAGCAGCAGCCTGACAGGGGGTAATTACGAGCAGTACTTC.

The DNA of the CDR3 is TGTGCCAGCAGCCAATTGGCGGGGATGCAAGAGACCCAGTACTTC. It is translated as CASSQLAGMQETQYF. The chain joins TRBV7-9 to TRBJ2-5; D may be TRBD2 (6 bases). CDR1 is SEHNR, CDR2 FQNEAQ, per germline (reference sequence). Deletions cut 5 bases from V and 2 bases from J, with 15 bases between. CDR3 length equals 15 residues. The full variable domain, its missing parts supplied by reference TRBV7-9 and TRBJ2-5, is DTGVSQNPRHKITKRGQNVTFRCDPISEHNRLYWYRQTLGQGPEFLTYFQNEAQLEKSRLLSDRFSAERPKGSFSTLEIQRTEQGDSAMYLCASSQLAGMQETQYFGPGTRLLVL.

The V call is TRBV18, the J call TRBJ1-5; a weak D match, TRBD1 (6 bases). V was pared by 3 bases and J by 3 bases, with 12 bases between. The CDR3 has 15 residues. The germline gives CDR1 KGHSH, CDR2 LQKENI. CDR3 bases: TGTGCCAGCTCACCCCTCAGGGGACCCAATCAGCCCCAGCATTTT. Translating gives CASSPLRGPNQPQHF.

V is TRBV6-6 and J is TRBJ2-1; TRBD2 agrees at 10 bases. Germline V gene sequence: CDR1 MNHNY, CDR2 SVGAGI (reference sequence). The CDR3 is made up of 15 amino acids. Trimming removed 5 bases from V and 1 base from J; junction bases left unmatched: 2. This chain's CDR3 is CASSATSGSYNEQFF. In DNA, the CDR3 is TGTGCCAGCAGTGCGACTAGCGGGTCCTACAATGAGCAGTTCTTC.

This clone showed up just once. At one end, the junction sequence differs from germline, possibly due to a read error. The CDR3 region is CASSGVLPGTGNPPDF. CDR3 DNA sequence: TGTGCCAGCTCAGGAGTCTTGCCCGGGACAGGGAACCCACCCGACTTC. The V call is TRBV18, the J call TRBJ2-7; 9 bases match TRBD1. CDR1 KGHSH and CDR2 LQKENI come from the germline V gene. CDR3 size: 16 residues. Variable domain in full (rest from reference TRBV18 and TRBJ2-7): NAGVMQNPRHLVRRRGQEARLRCSPMKGHSHVYWYRQLPEEGLKFMVYLQKENIIDESGMPKERFSAEFPKEGPSILRIQQVVRGDSAAYFCASSGVLPGTGNPPDFGPGTRLTVT.

V gene TRBV10-3 combines with J gene TRBJ2-1; TRBD1 matches 7 bases. Germline loops: CDR1 ENHRY, CDR2 SYGVKD. The ends lost 7 bases at V and 6 bases at J; junction bases unmatched: 9. CDR3 length: 14 residues. The CDR3 sequence is CAITPGDSINEQFF. The CDR3 DNA is TGTGCCATCACCCCTGGGGACAGCATCAATGAGCAGTTCTTC.

The CDR3 bases are TGTGCCAGCAGTGAGATTCTAGGGGGGTATGAGCAGTTCTTC. This sequence encodes CASSEILGGYEQFF. The chain couples TRBV6-1 to TRBJ2-1, with D perhaps given as TRBD1 or TRBD2 (6 bases each). Deletions cut 3 bases from V and 8 bases from J, with 14 bases between. The CDR3 is 14 residues long. Per the germline V gene, CDR1 is MNHNS and CDR2 is SASEGT.

This clone has only a few counts. This rearrangement joins TRBV19 to TRBJ2-6; D not resolved. Germline CDR1 LNHDA, CDR2 SQIVND (reference sequence). The CDR3 runs to 15 residues. The V gene lost 6 bases and the J gene lost 4 bases, with 13 bases spanning the gap. For the CDR3, the DNA is TGTGCCAGTAGGAGAGTCACCCTCGGGGCCAACGTCCTGACTTTC. This translates into CASRRVTLGANVLTF.

The chain links TRBV18 to TRBJ2-2, with 7 positions matching TRBD1. After removal of 3 bases from V and 6 bases from J, the junction contained 7 bases not matched to a gene. The germline V gene has CDR1 KGHSH and CDR2 LQKENI. CDR3 length: 15 residues. CDR3 sequence reads: CASSPATGSAGELFF. The DNA for the CDR3 is TGTGCCAGCTCACCCGCGACAGGGTCGGCCGGGGAGCTGTTTTTT.

This rearrangement joins TRBV9 to TRBJ2-7; TRBD2 matches at 10 bases. V lost 2 bases to trimming and J lost 6 bases; unmatched junction nucleotides: 8. CDR3 length equals 15 residues. Germline CDR1 SGDLS, CDR2 YYNGEE. The chain's CDR3 is CASSVLPGLATEQYF. CDR3 nucleotide sequence: TGTGCCAGCAGCGTTCTTCCGGGACTAGCGACCGAGCAGTACTTC.

CDR3 DNA sequence: TGTGCCAGCAGACCGGGACATCAGGCTTCTGGCTACACCTTC. This codes for CASRPGHQASGYTF. This chain connects TRBV28 to TRBJ1-2, with a possible D match to TRBD1 (6 bases). Per germline, CDR1 MDHEN and CDR2 SYDVKM. V was trimmed by 6 bases and J by 7 bases, leaving 18 bases between them. The CDR3 runs to 14 residues.

This rearrangement joins TRBV6-1 to TRBJ1-1; 8 bases are a match to TRBD1. Germline trimming cut 8 bases from V and 0 bases from J; bases unmatched to any gene: 8. The CDR3 extends over 15 amino acids. Germline CDR1 reads MNHNS; CDR2 reads SASEGT. In DNA, the CDR3 is TGTGCCAGCGGGACAGGCTATTATATGAACACTGAAGCTTTCTTT. Its translation: CASGTGYYMNTEAFF.

The rearrangement joins TRBV28 to TRBJ2-7, with TRBD1 as a possible D gene (5 bases). Germline V CDR1 and CDR2: MDHEN, SYDVKM. CDR3 length: 14 residues. V was shortened by 3 bases and J by 0 bases, with 9 bases between the two germline ends. The CDR3 loop is CASSFRGSSYEQYF. In DNA, the CDR3 is TGTGCCAGCAGTTTTAGGGGTAGCTCCTACGAGCAGTACTTC.

This chain uses TRBV6-1 with TRBJ2-3, with D perhaps matching TRBD2 (5 bases). V was cut by 4 bases and J by 0 bases, with 14 bases left in between. Germline V gives CDR1 MNHNS, CDR2 SASEGT. The CDR3 runs 16 residues. Here the CDR3 reads CASSVLPSSSTDTQYF. CDR3 sequence (DNA): TGTGCCAGCAGTGTCCTCCCTAGCTCCAGCACAGATACGCAGTATTTT.

This chain connects TRBV30 to TRBJ2-1; D gene uncertain. The CDR3 is 12 amino acids. With 1 base removed from V and 4 bases from J, the gap between germline ends came to 5 bases. The V gene's germline CDR1 is GTSNPN and CDR2 SVGIG (reference sequence). As DNA, the CDR3 is TGTGCCTGGAGTGGGGGATACAATGAGCAGTTCTTC. Translated: CAWSGGYNEQFF.

The V call is TRBV10-3, the J call TRBJ1-5, with D unresolved. CDR1 and CDR2 from the germline V gene are ENHRY and SYGVKD. CDR3 length: 13 amino acids. Trimming removed 11 bases at V and 0 bases at J, with 11 bases between. The CDR3, as DNA: TGTGCCGTGACGGCTTTTAGCAATCAGCCCCAGCATTTT. Its translation is CAVTAFSNQPQHF.

The chain joins TRBV6-1 to TRBJ1-5, with TRBD1 matching 10 bases. Germline CDR1 MNHNS, CDR2 SASEGT. With 7 bases clipped from V and 5 bases from J, the junction kept 8 bases outside the gene matches. The CDR3 spans 15 residues. The CDR3 sequence: CASTGTGVPHQPQHF. In nucleotides, the CDR3 is TGTGCCAGCACCGGGACAGGGGTTCCCCATCAGCCCCAGCATTTT.

The chain couples TRBV18 to TRBJ1-1, with D possibly matching TRBD1 (5 bases). CDR3 length equals 14 residues. V shed 1 base and J shed 1 base, with 7 bases lying between them. Germline CDR1 reads KGHSH; CDR2 reads LQKENI. This CDR3 reads CASSPQGSNTEAFF. In DNA form, the CDR3 reads TGTGCCAGCTCACCACAGGGGTCGAACACTGAAGCTTTCTTT.

The chain links TRBV11-2 to TRBJ2-7; 8 bases are shared with TRBD2. CDR3 length: 19 residues. V was pared by 5 bases and J by 3 bases, with 21 bases of the junction left unmatched. The germline V gene has CDR1 SGHAT and CDR2 FQNNGV. In DNA form, the CDR3 reads TGTGCCAGCAGCGTCCTCAAATGGGGGGTCGCGGGAGGCTTCTACGAGCAGTACTTC. This gives the protein CASSVLKWGVAGGFYEQYF. Together with reference TRBV11-2 and TRBJ2-7, the CDR3 gives the full variable domain: EAGVAQSPRYKIIEKRQSVAFWCNPISGHATLYWYQQILGQGPKLLIQFQNNGVVDDSQLPKDRFSAERLKGVDSTLKIQPAKLEDSAVYLCASSVLKWGVAGGFYEQYFGPGTRLTVT.

The V gene is TRBV18, the J gene TRBJ2-1, with D hard to call. Trimming took off 1 base at V and 7 bases at J, with 14 bases between the two ends. Germline assignment: CDR1 KGHSH and CDR2 LQKENI. CDR3 size: 15 residues. The CDR3 sequence is CASSPRLTSKNEQFF. Here the CDR3 DNA reads TGTGCCAGCTCACCACGTCTGACATCGAAGAATGAGCAGTTCTTC.

The rearrangement uses TRBV18 and TRBJ2-1; D is possibly TRBD1 (6 bases). Trimming cost V 6 bases and J 13 bases, with 25 bases left between them. The CDR3 covers 15 residues. The germline gives CDR1 KGHSH, CDR2 LQKENI. For the CDR3, the DNA is TGTGCCAGCTCCTCATTAATGGGAACACAGGGTACCCAGTTCTTC. Translating gives CASSSLMGTQGTQFF.

The chain employs TRBV7-2 and TRBJ1-2; a weak D match, TRBD1 (5 bases). The CDR3 sequence is 13 residues long. Germline values: CDR1 SGHTA, CDR2 FQGNSA. V lost 8 bases to trimming and J lost 6 bases, with 16 bases between them. CDR3 DNA sequence: TGTGCCAGCGCAGGGCAAATATGGGATGGCTACACCTTC. It specifies CASAGQIWDGYTF.